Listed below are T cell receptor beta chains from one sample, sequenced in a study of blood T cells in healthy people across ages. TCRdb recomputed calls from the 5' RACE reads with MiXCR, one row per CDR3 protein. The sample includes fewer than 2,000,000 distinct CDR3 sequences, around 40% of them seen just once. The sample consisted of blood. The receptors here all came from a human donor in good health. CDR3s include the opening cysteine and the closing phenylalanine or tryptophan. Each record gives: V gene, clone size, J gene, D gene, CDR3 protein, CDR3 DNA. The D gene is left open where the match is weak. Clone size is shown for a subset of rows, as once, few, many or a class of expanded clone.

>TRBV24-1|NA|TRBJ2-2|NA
CATSGLGQGAQTGELFF
TGTGCCACCAGTGGGCTTGGTCAGGGCGCACAAACCGGGGAGCTGTTTTTT
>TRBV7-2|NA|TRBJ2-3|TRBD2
CASRLRTSGGAEDTQYF
TGTGCCAGCAGACTCCGGACTAGCGGGGGGGCCGAAGATACGCAGTATTTT
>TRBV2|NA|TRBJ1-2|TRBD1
CASRGQGRNYGYTF
TGTGCCAGCAGGGGACAGGGGCGGAACTATGGCTACACCTTC
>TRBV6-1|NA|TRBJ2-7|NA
CASSEGVNEQYF
TGTGCCAGCAGTGAAGGGGTAAACGAGCAGTACTTC
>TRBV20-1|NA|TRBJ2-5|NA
CSAKSRTQETQYF
TGCAGTGCTAAATCGAGGACCCAAGAGACCCAGTACTTC
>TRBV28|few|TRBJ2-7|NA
CASSLAWGSGYEQYF
TGTGCCAGCAGTCTAGCCTGGGGTTCAGGCTACGAGCAGTACTTC
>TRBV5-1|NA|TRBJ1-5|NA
CASSLRPSDYSNQPQHF
TGCGCCAGCAGCTTGAGGCCGTCCGACTATAGCAATCAGCCCCAGCATTTT
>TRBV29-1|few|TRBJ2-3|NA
CSVSPGTDTQYF
TGCAGCGTCTCCCCCGGCACAGATACGCAGTATTTT
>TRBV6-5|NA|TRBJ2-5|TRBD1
CASSYFPRTGGETQYF
TGTGCCAGCAGTTACTTTCCGCGGACAGGGGGAGAGACCCAGTACTTC
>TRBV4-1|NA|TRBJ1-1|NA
CASSLQGQGNGAGAEAFF
TGCGCCAGCAGCCTTCAGGGTCAGGGGAATGGGGCTGGGGCTGAAGCTTTCTTT
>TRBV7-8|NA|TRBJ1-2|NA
CASSLGGPIGYTF
TGTGCCAGCAGCTTAGGGGGACCCATTGGCTACACCTTC